This TCR beta chain was obtained from a study of a mutant IDH1 vaccine in newly diagnosed glioma. Study-level findings and limits: Of all patients, about 93% showed vaccine-induced immune responses.

About this clone: The antigen is not known.

Time point denoted: week 5, during vaccination. A single vaccine dose contained 300 ug of mutant IDH1 20-mer peptide, and topical imiquimod was used with it. Clones were read by immunoSEQ multiplex PCR, and TCRdb kept only the in-frame ones, dropping some. The table has fewer than 70,000 clones, 85% to 90% seen once. The starting material was PBMCs, obtained from a glioma patient whose treatment included an IDH1 peptide vaccine. The clonotype comes from a woman aged 40-49 years with glioma.

CDR3 sequence (DNA): TGTGCCAGCAGGCGGCACACCGGGGAGCTGTTTTTT. Protein sequence: CASRRHTGELFF. V is TRBV25-1 and J is TRBJ2-2; unclear D gene. Germline loops: CDR1 MGHDK, CDR2 SYGVNS. The V gene lost 6 bases and the J gene lost 3 bases, with 5 bases spanning the gap. The CDR3 spans 12 residues.